What follows are 9 T cell receptor beta chains derived from one specimen sequenced in a study of spatial heterogeneity in lung cancer. Time point in this sample: blood at routine non-recurrence follow-up after resection. Each CDR3 protein is one row after TCRdb ran MiXCR on the 5' RACE reads. The table lists around 15,000 distinct CDR3 sequences, 19% of them singletons. Sequencing was performed on PBMCs, taken at follow-up. Receptors originate from a male donor with early-stage non-small cell lung cancer.

The CDR3 DNA reads as TGTGCCAGCAGCCCCGGGGGGGGCGTCTATGGCTACACCTTC. Translation gives CASSPGGGVYGYTF. The chain recombines TRBV7-2 with TRBJ1-2; D perhaps matches TRBD1 (6 bases). The germline gives CDR1 SGHTA, CDR2 FQGNSA. Trimming took off 5 bases at V and 4 bases at J, with 14 bases between the two ends. This CDR3 contains 14 residues.

This clonotype was seen more than once but under ten times. The rearrangement uses TRBV6-5 and TRBJ1-5, with D possibly matching TRBD1 (5 bases). CDR3 length: 14 amino acids. Trimming took off 11 bases at V and 10 bases at J, with 24 bases between the two ends. The germline gives CDR1 MNHEY, CDR2 SVGAGI. CDR3 loop: CAVGWGPPPNPQHF. CDR3 nucleotides: TGTGCCGTGGGGTGGGGCCCACCGCCGAATCCCCAGCATTTT.

This clonotype is termed medium-sized. The chain links TRBV7-9 to TRBJ2-7; 8 nucleotides align to TRBD1. V was clipped by 1 base and J by 4 bases; unmatched bases: 3. This CDR3 has 14 amino acids. Germline V gene data show CDR1 as SEHNR and CDR2 as FQNEAQ (reference sequence). CDR3 nucleotide sequence: TGTGCCAGCAGCTTAGTAACAGGGGGGTACGAGCAGTACTTC. This codes for CASSLVTGGYEQYF.

At least ten counts were recorded for this clonotype. This rearrangement joins TRBV12-3 or TRBV12-4 to TRBJ2-7; 8 positions agree with TRBD1. The CDR3 loop spans 16 amino acids. Germline trimming cut 6 bases from V and 5 bases from J; bases unmatched to any gene: 15. This CDR3 is CASSHPKAGGIHEQYF. In DNA, the CDR3 is TGTGCCAGCAGCCACCCCAAGGCAGGGGGCATCCACGAGCAGTACTTC.

This clonotype showed up just a few times. This CDR3 is CASSVGMNTEAFF. CDR3 sequence (DNA): TGTGCCAGCAGCGTCGGTATGAACACTGAAGCTTTCTTT. This chain links TRBV9 with TRBJ1-1, with D hard to call. Germline CDR1 reads SGDLS; CDR2 reads YYNGEE. Between the trimmed V and J ends, which lost 2 bases and 0 bases, there was a span of 5 bases. The CDR3 is 13 residues long.

This clonotype was picked up a small number of times. J is TRBJ1-2 and V is TRBV7-9, with D perhaps matching TRBD1 (6 bases). Germline values: CDR1 SEHNR, CDR2 FQNEAQ (reference sequence). The CDR3 is 14 residues long. The V end lost 3 bases, the J end lost 3 bases, and 11 bases lay between the germline ends. The CDR3 nucleotides read TGTGCCAGCAGCTTTTTAGGGGGGGACTATGGCTACACCTTC. This translates into CASSFLGGDYGYTF.

J is TRBJ2-7 and V is TRBV19; 9 positions match TRBD1. The V gene end was trimmed by 5 bases and the J gene end by 2 bases; junction bases not matched to a gene: 7. This CDR3 is built from 15 residues. The germline V gene has CDR1 LNHDA and CDR2 SQIVND (reference sequence). CDR3 sequence (DNA): TGTGCCAGTAGTGGAAGGGACAGGGAAACCTACGAGCAGTACTTC. Translation: CASSGRDRETYEQYF.

The chain uses TRBV29-1 and TRBJ2-7, with TRBD1 matching 9 bases. CDR1 SQVTM and CDR2 ANQGSEA come from the germline V gene. The CDR3 loop spans 13 amino acids. Germline trimming cut 7 bases from V and 3 bases from J; bases unmatched to any gene: 7. DNA of the CDR3: TGCAGCGGGGGGGACAGGGATTTCTACGAGCAGTACTTC. It translates to CSGGDRDFYEQYF.

V and J are TRBV13 and TRBJ2-7, with D unclear. CDR3 length equals 15 residues. V was clipped by 0 bases and J by 0 bases, with 9 bases between them. Germline CDR1 and CDR2: PRHDT and FYEKMQ (reference sequence). The CDR3 DNA reads TGTGCCAGCAGCTTAGGAGTAGGGAACTCCTACGAGCAGTACTTC. Translating gives CASSLGVGNSYEQYF.